The present TCR beta chain was sequenced within a study of blood T cell repertoires in COVID-19. Study as a whole: Nucleic acid was either cDNA or gDNA, and it came from T cells, B-cell-depleted T cells, or PBMCs.

In the source study's methods: Estimation of nucleated cell counts was performed using reference gene primer amplification. The data were produced by immunoSEQ multiplex PCR, yet TCRdb's version contains in-frame clones alone and is incomplete. The V and J calls and clone size come from that table; D and trimming were worked out from the DNA. The repertoire holds under 350,000 clones, with 70% to 90% as singletons. This CDR3 comprises 15 residues. CDR1 is MNHEY and CDR2 is SMNVEV in the germline V gene (reference sequence). The V and J ends lost 6 bases and 3 bases, in that order; junction bases with no gene match: 8.

The TCR comes from a woman aged 70-85 years with acute or convalescent COVID-19. The genes are TRBV27 and TRBJ2-7; 10 positions match TRBD2. Sequenced sample: peripheral blood. The DNA of the CDR3 is TGTGCCAGCAGCGGATGGACTAGCGGACGCTACGAGCAGTACTTC. It specifies CASSGWTSGRYEQYF.